This is a list of T cell receptor beta chains from one sample in a study of T-cell memory formation after mild COVID-19. TCRdb ran MiXCR on the 5' RACE reads and lists one entry per CDR3 protein. The sample contains about 270,000 distinct CDR3 sequences, under 20% of which appear only once. The sequenced sample consisted of PBMCs or a T cell subset sorted from them (not recorded which). The receptors shown here come from a young man who had mild COVID-19 (a few samples of this study predate the infection). Cell type and time point are not known. CDR3s include the opening cysteine and the closing phenylalanine or tryptophan. The D gene is left open where the match is weak. Rows give clone size only sometimes, using once, few, many, or a class for an expanded clone.

cdr3_aa,cdr3_nt,clone_size,j_call,v_call,d_call
CASRRPGQGNTGELFF,TGTGCCAGCAGAAGACCGGGACAGGGGAACACCGGGGAGCTGTTTTTT,few,TRBJ2-2,TRBV25-1,TRBD1
CASSSGTGGTQYF,TGTGCCAGCAGTTCCGGCACAGGGGGAACGCAGTATTTT,.,TRBJ2-3,TRBV6-5,TRBD1
CASSFRGWGQGVAAGANVLTF,TGTGCCAGCAGCTTCCGGGGTTGGGGACAGGGAGTTGCGGCCGGGGCCAACGTCCTGACTTTC,few,TRBJ2-6,TRBV7-9,TRBD1
CASSQDRASDTQYF,TGCGCCAGCAGCCAAGACCGCGCATCCGATACGCAGTATTTT,.,TRBJ2-3,TRBV4-3,.
CASSLAPGMAAEAFF,TGCGCCAGCAGCTTGGCCCCGGGGATGGCGGCTGAAGCTTTCTTT,.,TRBJ1-1,TRBV5-1,.
CATKDRQNTEAFF,TGTGCCACCAAGGACAGACAGAACACTGAAGCTTTCTTT,many,TRBJ1-1,TRBV19,.
CASSLVRADFRTQYF,TGTGCCAGCAGCTTAGTTCGCGCGGATTTTCGGACCCAGTACTTC,.,TRBJ2-5,TRBV7-9,.
CASSGRGNEQFF,TGTGCCAGCAGCGGGAGGGGCAATGAGCAGTTCTTC,many,TRBJ2-1,TRBV7-9,TRBD2
CASSPRAGDSTEAFF,TGTGCCAGCAGCCCGCGAGCAGGGGATAGCACTGAAGCTTTCTTT,.,TRBJ1-1,TRBV9,.
CASSLRQKRPQETQYF,TGTGCCAGCAGCCTCCGACAGAAAAGACCGCAAGAGACCCAGTACTTC,few,TRBJ2-5,TRBV7-8,.
CASSTYRSGTDTQYF,TGTGCCAGCAGCACCTACCGTAGCGGCACAGATACGCAGTATTTT,.,TRBJ2-3,TRBV7-2,.
CATRDRGLDYGYTF,TGTGCCACCCGGGACAGGGGGCTGGACTATGGCTACACCTTC,.,TRBJ1-2,TRBV27,TRBD1
CASSLGANTDTQYF,TGCGCCAGCAGCTTGGGAGCAAACACAGATACGCAGTATTTT,.,TRBJ2-3,TRBV5-1,.
CASSSQAEGTQYF,TGCGCCAGCAGCTCCCAGGCGGAGGGTACGCAGTATTTT,.,TRBJ2-3,TRBV4-3,.
CASSPGLASYNEQFF,TGCGCCAGCAGCCCTGGACTAGCGTCCTACAATGAGCAGTTCTTC,many,TRBJ2-1,TRBV4-1,TRBD2
CASSFHQDQPQHF,TGTGCCAGCAGCTTCCACCAGGATCAGCCCCAGCATTTT,.,TRBJ1-5,TRBV7-2,.
CASSLGVGEPQHF,TGCGCCAGCAGCTTGGGCGTCGGAGAGCCCCAGCATTTT,.,TRBJ1-5,TRBV5-1,.
CASSLESASNYGYTF,TGCGCCAGCAGCTTGGAGTCGGCGTCTAACTATGGCTACACCTTC,.,TRBJ1-2,TRBV5-1,.
CSVSLNVGSDTQYF,TGCAGCGTTTCCCTCAATGTGGGGTCAGATACGCAGTATTTT,few,TRBJ2-3,TRBV29-1,.
CASSGGHNTGELFF,TGTGCCAGCAGTGGGGGACACAACACCGGGGAGCTGTTTTTT,few,TRBJ2-2,TRBV6-2/TRBV6-3,.
CATSSRDGNTEAFF,TGTGCCACCAGCAGCCGGGACGGGAACACTGAAGCTTTCTTT,.,TRBJ1-1,TRBV15,.
CASSEGQLQETQYF,TGTGCCAGCAGTGAAGGCCAGCTGCAAGAGACCCAGTACTTC,few,TRBJ2-5,TRBV25-1,.
CSVHSLHGYTF,TGCAGTGTGCACAGCTTGCATGGCTACACCTTC,few,TRBJ1-2,TRBV20-1,.
CATIAGGRETQYF,TGTGCCACGATCGCGGGGGGCAGGGAGACCCAGTACTTC,.,TRBJ2-5,TRBV7-2,TRBD2
CASSLGQLSTDTQYF,TGCGCCAGCAGCCTCGGACAGCTGAGCACAGATACGCAGTATTTT,few,TRBJ2-3,TRBV5-1,.
CASSYPEPVLSGNTIYF,TGTGCCAGCAGTTACCCCGAGCCAGTCCTCTCTGGAAACACCATATATTTT,few,TRBJ1-3,TRBV12-3/TRBV12-4,.
CASSLDGTTNEKLFF,TGTGCCAGCAGCTTAGATGGAACAACTAATGAAAAACTGTTTTTT,few,TRBJ1-4,TRBV7-2,.
CASSQVGGTDTQYF,TGCGCCAGCAGCCAAGTGGGTGGAACAGATACGCAGTATTTT,many,TRBJ2-3,TRBV14,.
CASSYGTGGYEQYF,TGTGCCAGCAGTTATGGCACAGGGGGCTACGAGCAGTACTTC,few,TRBJ2-7,TRBV6-5,TRBD1